The T cell receptor beta chain described here comes from a study of blood T cell repertoires in COVID-19 (dated by TCRdb to 2019 to 2021). As for the study more broadly: Samples from collaborators originated in the United States, Italy and Spain and spanned both the acute and convalescent phases of COVID-19. Subjects who had been exposed to COVID-19, were actively infected with it, or had recovered from it provided the deeply sampled blood TCRbeta repertoires that made up the dataset. The repertoires were released in a freely available public database meant as a resource for research on the immune response to SARS-CoV-2. The prospective study material was composed of cDNA or gDNA derived from T cells, B-cell-depleted T cells, or PBMCs. Where available, HLA class I and class II types were taken from metadata supplied by the sample provider and were not determined by assay-based typing. A de-identified subject ID, COVID-19 status, age in years and sex were almost always included in the sample metadata. The samples were drawn from the first 160 participants of the ongoing ImmuneRACE study and from about 1,200 subjects provided by 6 global collaborators. Paper-wide results and their limitations: Clinical and demographic metadata were provided uncurated, with the amount varying by source and participant.

From the cysteine up to the phenylalanine, the CDR3 has a length of 14 residues. Left in the record is the CDR3 DNA by itself, 42 bases read in frame from the first base. CDR1 is given as SQVTM and CDR2 as ANQGSEA, both from the germline V gene. From V the trimming removes 6 bases and from J it removes 4 bases, while the gene matches leave 9 bases of the junction unaccounted for. TCRbeta CDR3 regions were amplified from genomic DNA by means of the immunoSEQ Assay, a bias-controlled multiplex PCR. The original methods were these. The number of nucleated cells in each sample was estimated by amplification of reference gene primers within the assay. To quantify the absolute abundance of each unique TCRbeta CDR3 rearrangement, sequence reads were collapsed and filtered. Productive Simpson clonality was computed per sample as the square root of Simpson's diversity index over productive rearrangements. In TCRdb, the immuneACCESS table is reduced to in-frame sequences with V and J assigned. These tables do not hold every clone; where another copy was compared, an unresolved V gene accounts for under half, and the others remain unexplained. The V and J calls and clone size were taken over from that table, and D and trimming were inferred from the DNA. Here the sample has around 120,000 clones; roughly 69% occur a single time. Roughly 2% of the sample comes from the top ten.

The collaborating institutions used their own protocols to collect whole blood in K2EDTA tubes. For TCRbeta analysis, collaborators shipped samples in one of three forms: frozen whole blood, isolated PBMCs, or DNA extracted from either of those sample types. As concerns this clone: The antigen it binds to is not known. No quality values exist for individual bases; no much larger clone is one base distant.

The sample taken for sequencing was peripheral blood. The receptor chain draws on TRBV29-1 and TRBJ2-5, and TRBD2 matches 9 of the central bases. The TCR comes from a woman in her seventies with acute or convalescent COVID-19. The nucleotide sequence is given as TGCAGCGTCGCCTTAGCGGGAGCGGGAGAGACCCAGTACTTC. Its protein reads: CSVALAGAGETQYF.